These 21 T cell receptor beta chains share one sample of origin, sequenced in a study of type 1 regulatory T cells (TCRdb year 2021). TCRdb lists the instrument as Illumina MiSeq. TCRdb cleaned the public reads at Q25 with fastp, built clones with MiXCR and kept in-frame beta chains. Rows with one shared CDR3 protein collapse into an entry with the most common genes and DNA. Within this sample are tens of thousands of distinct CDR3 sequences, with roughly half of them counted one time only. Of the sample, around 2.1% falls within the top ten clones. These receptors have no identified antigens. The sample was cultured non-Tr1 T cells, either the whole culture or a sorted T cell fraction (not recorded which). This specimen's cell subset or site label, interpreted: non-Tr1 population from the T-allo10 product. All receptors derive from a human donor in good health.

The chain recombines TRBV13 with TRBJ2-1; TRBD2 matches 13 bases. With V trimmed by 2 bases and J by 7 bases, 5 bases remained unmatched. The CDR3 has 16 amino acids. Germline V gives CDR1 PRHDT, CDR2 FYEKMQ (reference sequence). The CDR3 loop reads CASSLTRTSGGNEQFF. For the CDR3, the DNA is TGTGCCAGCAGCTTAACCCGGACTAGCGGGGGTAATGAGCAGTTCTTC.

The gene calls are TRBV3-1 and TRBJ2-3; D unresolved. Germline V gene lookup returns CDR1 LGHDT and CDR2 YNNKEL (reference sequence). The CDR3 is 14 residues long. With 3 bases removed from V and 5 bases from J, the gap between germline ends came to 12 bases. CDR3 bases: TGTGCCAGCAGCCACTCCTATAAGGGAGATACGCAGTATTTT. It yields the protein CASSHSYKGDTQYF.

This clonotype came up a few times. The CDR3 region is CASRLQGGASNQPQHF. CDR3 nucleotide sequence: TGTGCCAGCAGACTACAGGGGGGAGCTAGCAATCAGCCCCAGCATTTT. The chain has TRBV11-3 and TRBJ1-5; 8 bases align to TRBD1. Germline trimming cut 6 bases from V and 0 bases from J; bases unmatched to any gene: 7. The V gene's germline CDR1 is SGHNT and CDR2 YENEEA. This CDR3 has 16 residues.

This clonotype was counted once. The rearrangement uses TRBV6-6 and TRBJ2-7, with 9 nucleotides matching TRBD2. The germline V gene has CDR1 MNHNY and CDR2 SVGAGI (reference sequence). The CDR3 consists of 15 residues. J gave up 2 bases and V 2 bases, and 4 bases lay outside the gene matches. CDR3 sequence (DNA): TGTGCCAGCAGTTACAGTAGCGGGGGAACCTACGAGCAGTACTTC. Translation gives CASSYSSGGTYEQYF.

This clonotype appeared a single time. The chain links TRBV20-1 to TRBJ2-7, with 8 bases that match TRBD1. CDR1 and CDR2 (germline): DFQATT, SNEGSKA (reference sequence). V shed 2 bases, J shed 7 bases, and the junction held 4 bases outside the gene matches. The CDR3 is 12 residues long. CDR3 sequence reads: CSARFRTGEQYF. DNA of the CDR3: TGCAGTGCTAGATTCAGGACAGGGGAGCAGTACTTC.

The chain links TRBV28 to TRBJ1-2, with D perhaps matching TRBD1 (5 bases). The CDR3 runs to 15 residues. V was pared by 6 bases and J by 4 bases, with 18 bases between. In germline, CDR1 is MDHEN, CDR2 SYDVKM. The DNA for the CDR3 is TGTGCCAGCAGAGGGGCGGACGCGTCCCTCTATGGCTACACCTTC. Translating it yields CASRGADASLYGYTF.

The chain carries TRBV11-2 and TRBJ2-5; 12 bases agree with TRBD1. V gave up 5 bases and J gave up 4 bases; unmatched junction bases: 2. CDR3 size: 14 residues. Germline loops: CDR1 SGHAT, CDR2 FQNNGV. CDR3 sequence: CASSRDRGRETQYF. Here the CDR3 DNA reads TGTGCCAGCAGCCGGGACAGGGGGCGAGAGACCCAGTACTTC.

This clonotype appeared a few times. The gene calls are TRBV3-1 and TRBJ1-2; TRBD1 is a possible D gene (5 bases). V gave up 0 bases and J gave up 3 bases, with 17 bases separating them. Germline CDR1 and CDR2: LGHDT and YNNKEL (reference sequence). The CDR3 has 17 residues. CDR3 coding DNA: TGTGCCAGCAGCCAAGATCTGTCCGGGGGGAGTTACTATGGCTACACCTTC. Its translation is CASSQDLSGGSYYGYTF.

This clonotype was detected many times. This chain joins TRBV5-1 and TRBJ2-2, with D perhaps TRBD1 (6 bases). Germline V gives CDR1 SGHRS, CDR2 YFSETQ. The V end lost 3 bases, the J end lost 3 bases, and 12 bases lay between the germline ends. The CDR3 spans 15 residues. The CDR3 DNA reads as TGCGCCAGCAGCTCTCGGACAGCCTACACCGGGGAGCTGTTTTTT. It yields the protein CASSSRTAYTGELFF.

The rearrangement uses TRBV20-1 and TRBJ1-6; TRBD1 is a possible D gene (6 bases). Germline CDR1 and CDR2: DFQATT and SNEGSKA (reference sequence). The CDR3 sequence is 16 residues long. Trimming shortened V by 0 bases and J by 6 bases, and 15 bases separated the two germline ends. CDR3 protein: CSARDSGRGANSPLHF. The CDR3 DNA follows: TGCAGTGCTAGAGATTCAGGGAGGGGGGCTAATTCACCCCTCCACTTT.

The V gene is TRBV20-1, the J gene TRBJ1-6; 10 bases are shared with TRBD1. In germline, CDR1 is DFQATT, CDR2 SNEGSKA (reference sequence). V was clipped by 6 bases and J by 5 bases; unmatched bases: 7. This CDR3 has 15 amino acids. The chain's CDR3 is CSATPGQGNNSPLHF. The DNA of the CDR3 is TGCAGTGCGACGCCGGGACAGGGGAATAATTCACCCCTCCACTTT.

The chain links TRBV5-6 to TRBJ1-2; TRBD1 aligns across 7 bases. V lost 2 bases and J lost 4; bases outside the gene matches: 11. The germline gives CDR1 SGHDT, CDR2 YYEEEE. The CDR3 is made up of 16 amino acids. DNA of the CDR3: TGTGCCAGCAGCTTCCGTCAGACAGGGCGGATCTATGGCTACACCTTC. Amino acids: CASSFRQTGRIYGYTF.

Written as DNA, the CDR3 is TGTGCCATCAGTGAGCGGGGACAGGGGGCGTACTCTGGAAACACCATATATTTT. This gives the protein CAISERGQGAYSGNTIYF. This chain joins TRBV10-3 and TRBJ1-3; 12 bases fit TRBD1. The CDR3 loop spans 18 amino acids. Germline trimming cut 2 bases from V and 0 bases from J; bases unmatched to any gene: 5. Germline V gives CDR1 ENHRY, CDR2 SYGVKD.

V and J are TRBV10-3 and TRBJ1-2; D may be TRBD1 (5 bases). CDR1 is ENHRY, CDR2 SYGVKD, per germline. Trimming took 4 bases from V and 8 from J, leaving 11 bases between them. The CDR3 extends over 12 amino acids. CDR3 sequence: CAISGGTFGYTF. CDR3 DNA sequence: TGTGCCATCAGTGGCGGGACCTTCGGCTACACCTTC.

The chain's CDR3 is CASSFPGGTTDTQYF. Here the CDR3 DNA reads TGTGCCAGCAGCTTCCCCGGGGGCACCACAGATACGCAGTATTTT. J is TRBJ2-3 and V is TRBV5-6; D is possibly TRBD1 or TRBD2 (6 bases each). Looked up from germline, CDR1 is SGHDT and CDR2 is YYEEEE. V dropped 2 bases and J dropped 2 bases, with 12 bases sitting between them. The CDR3 runs 15 residues.

The V and J genes are TRBV5-1 and TRBJ1-2; D is perhaps TRBD1 (6 bases). The germline CDR1 and CDR2 sequences are SGHRS and YFSETQ. The V end lost 7 bases, the J end lost 3 bases, and 19 bases lay between the germline ends. This CDR3 is built from 15 residues. The CDR3: CASSDLNRDHYGYTF. CDR3 coding DNA: TGCGCCAGCTCAGATCTTAACAGGGACCACTATGGCTACACCTTC.

This chain uses TRBV5-4 with TRBJ2-3; possible D gene TRBD2, 7 bases. The length of the CDR3 is 18 residues. Trimming shortened V by 2 bases and J by 6 bases, and 25 bases separated the two germline ends. Germline CDR1 and CDR2: SGHNT and YYREEE (reference sequence). For the CDR3, the DNA is TGTGCCAGCAGCTTTAGTTCGTTCGGGGGGCCAACGGCGGATACGCAGTATTTT. This translates into CASSFSSFGGPTADTQYF.

The chain joins TRBV30 to TRBJ2-7; TRBD1 might be the D (5 bases). This CDR3 region has 11 residues. The germline V and J ends were trimmed by 3 bases and 2 bases, with 5 bases remaining between them. Per the germline V gene, CDR1 is GTSNPN and CDR2 is SVGIG (reference sequence). Here the CDR3 DNA reads TGTGCCTGGAGACAGGCCTACGAGCAGTACTTC. Residues: CAWRQAYEQYF. Variable domain in full (rest from reference TRBV30 and TRBJ2-7): SQTIHQWPATLVQPVGSPLSLECTVEGTSNPNLYWYRQAAGRGLQLLFYSVGIGQISSEVPQNLSASRPQDRQFILSSKKLLLSDSGFYLCAWRQAYEQYFGPGTRLTVT.

This chain joins TRBV9 and TRBJ2-5; 8 bases map to TRBD2. Trimming cost V 0 bases and J 5 bases; bases outside gene matches: 9. This CDR3 is built from 16 residues. From germline, CDR1 is SGDLS and CDR2 YYNGEE. The CDR3: CASSVGVTPGGETQYF. The CDR3 nucleotides read TGTGCCAGCAGCGTAGGTGTGACGCCGGGGGGGGAGACCCAGTACTTC.

The chain carries TRBV7-2 and TRBJ2-7, with TRBD2 matching 15 bases. Germline CDR1 and CDR2: SGHTA and FQGNSA. Germline trimming cut 1 base from V and 7 bases from J; bases unmatched to any gene: 2. The CDR3 runs to 15 residues. The CDR3: CASSLGGLAGGEQYF. Here the CDR3 DNA reads TGTGCCAGCAGCTTAGGGGGACTAGCGGGGGGAGAGCAGTACTTC.

V gene TRBV25-1 combines with J gene TRBJ2-1, with TRBD1 matching 7 bases. V shed 3 bases and J 7 bases; nucleotides not matched to a gene: 12. The CDR3 is 16 residues long. Germline assignment: CDR1 MGHDK and CDR2 SYGVNS. The CDR3 region is CASSDTASGTENEQFF. CDR3 DNA: TGTGCCAGCAGTGACACCGCTTCCGGGACAGAGAATGAGCAGTTCTTC.